The TCR beta chain under discussion was sequenced for a study of T-cell memory formation after mild COVID-19 (dated by TCRdb to the early 2020s). Broadly, across the study: Most TCR sequence clusters were specific to one of the two donors. T-cell clones expanding and contracting after mild COVID-19 in two donors were tracked by longitudinal TCRalpha and TCRbeta repertoire sequencing. Two young, previously healthy adult volunteers, one female and one male, were included in the cohort. On the study overall, not on this receptor specifically: Some responding clones were detected in pre-infection memory, suggesting pre-existing cross-reactive memory T cells joined the SARS-CoV-2 response. Whether the second-wave clones peaking on day 37 were SARS-CoV-2 specific was not confirmed. The study covered only a couple of mild cases, and larger cohorts including severe cases with pre-infection samples were considered necessary. Contracting CD4+ clones turned up mainly in the CM and EM memory subsets, whereas EMRA was where CD8+ clones were enriched. Clones contracting from day 15 to 85 had balanced CD4/CD8 phenotypes, while a second wave expanding from day 15 to 37 was biased towards CD4+.

The instrument was an Illumina NovaSeq 6000. TCRalpha and TCRbeta cDNA libraries were built by 5'RACE with constant-segment primers, adding sample barcodes and unique molecular identifiers. Trizol reagent was used to extract RNA from every sample. Library amplification was performed in two PCR steps, and a second sample barcode and Illumina TruSeq adapters were introduced in the second step. The libraries were sequenced on an Illumina NovaSeq using 2 x 150 bp paired-end reads. The study's processing was this. With migec v1.2.7, reads were demultiplexed and then collapsed into UMI-guided consensus sequences. With mixcr v2.1.11, UMI consensuses were aligned to TRA and TRB V and J templates and assembled into clonotypes. A clonotype was counted as expanded or contracted only if both edgeR and NoisET called the change significant, with noise models trained on biological replicates. For edgeR calls, a false discovery rate-adjusted p below 0.01 and a log2 fold-change threshold of 1 were applied. As an exploratory analysis of dynamics, PCA with hierarchical clustering was applied to max-normalized trajectories of the 1000 most abundant clonotypes. Each responding clone was given a CD4 or CD8 phenotype based on the CD4+ and CD8+ repertoires, which had been sequenced separately. The public reads were reprocessed in TCRdb via fastp at Q25 and MiXCR, keeping in-frame beta chains. Rows are combined by CDR3 protein, so each entry shows the most common genes and DNA. The V and J calls were determined by TCRdb, not by the authors. This sample is represented by some 190,000 distinct CDR3 sequences; 15% to 20% of them were singletons. The top ten hold 2% to 3% of the sample.

Ficoll-Paque density gradient centrifugation was the method used to isolate PBMCs. Spanning cysteine to phenylalanine, the CDR3 consists of 14 amino acids. Only CDR3 DNA remains: 42 bases, in frame from the first base. The germline V gene (reference sequence) sets CDR1 to DFQATT and CDR2 to SNEGSKA. Here V drops 4 bases and J drops 3 bases, and the junction holds 4 bases not matched to any gene. This clonotype was seen ten or more times. This clone's antigen is unknown. No base qualities exist here, and no much larger clone lies one base off it. Sequences were obtained from PBMCs or a T cell subset sorted from them (not recorded which). The V gene is TRBV20-1 and the J gene is TRBJ2-2, and 8 junction bases match TRBD2. This clonotype was obtained from an adult woman who had mild COVID-19 (a few samples of this study predate the infection). The sample titles of this study are shuffled in the database, so cell type and time point are left out; the donor was told from shared clones. Here is the DNA: TGCAGTGCTAACCCTAGCGGGTACACCGGGGAGCTGTTTTTT. Translation gives CSANPSGYTGELFF.